Listed here are 19 T cell receptor beta chains from one sample, sequenced in a study of blood T cell repertoires in COVID-19. TCRdb keeps only in-frame clones here, not all; method: immunoSEQ multiplex PCR. Among 200,000 or so clones listed, approximately 86% were seen once. The sequencing input was PBMCs or T cells enriched from blood (not recorded which). These receptors were taken from a woman aged 40 to 50 with acute COVID-19.

This clone has only one observation. The rearrangement links TRBV7-9 to TRBJ1-2; D call uncertain. This CDR3 has 13 residues. V shed 1 base and J shed 8 bases, with 11 bases lying between them. The germline CDR1 and CDR2 sequences are SEHNR and FQNEAQ (reference sequence). The DNA of the CDR3 is TGTGCCAGCAGCTTAGAGGGAGGTTACGGCTACACCTTC. Amino acid sequence: CASSLEGGYGYTF.

The V call is TRBV28, the J call TRBJ2-6; D is undetermined. V lost 1 base, J lost 0 bases, and 4 bases lay in between. The CDR3 runs to 15 residues. Germline V gene lookup returns CDR1 MDHEN and CDR2 SYDVKM. The CDR3 region is CASSLSSSGANVLTF. CDR3 sequence (DNA): TGTGCCAGCAGTTTATCATCCTCTGGGGCCAACGTCCTGACTTTC.

The chain's CDR3 is CASSPGTALVEQYF. The CDR3 DNA sequence: TGCGCCAGCAGCCCCGGGACAGCCCTTGTCGAGCAGTACTTC. The V gene is TRBV5-1, the J gene TRBJ2-7; 7 positions match TRBD1. The CDR3 sequence is 14 residues long. J gave up 6 bases and V 4 bases, and 10 bases lay outside the gene matches. The germline CDR1 and CDR2 sequences are SGHRS and YFSETQ.

For this clone: At the DNA level, this CDR3 is encoded by other sequences in the same sample as well. The chain employs TRBV4-1 and TRBJ2-5; 7 nucleotides align to TRBD2. The germline V gene encodes CDR1 MGHRA and CDR2 YSYEKL. V lost 4 bases and J lost 3; bases outside the gene matches: 2. This CDR3 has 13 residues. The CDR3 is CASSRGGEETQYF. The CDR3 bases are TGCGCCAGCAGCCGGGGGGGAGAAGAGACCCAGTACTTC.

V gene TRBV29-1 combines with J gene TRBJ1-1; TRBD1 agrees at 10 bases. In germline, CDR1 is SQVTM, CDR2 ANQGSEA. J lost 0 bases, V lost 2 bases, and 6 bases had no gene match. This CDR3 contains 16 residues. The CDR3, as DNA: TGCAGCGTTGAACGGCGGACAGGGGGGATGAACACTGAAGCTTTCTTT. Translation gives CSVERRTGGMNTEAFF. The full variable domain, its missing parts supplied by reference TRBV29-1 and TRBJ1-1, is SAVISQKPSRDICQRGTSLTIQCQVDSQVTMMFWYRQQPGQSLTLIATANQGSEATYESGFVIDKFPISRPNLTFSTLTVSNMSPEDSSIYLCSVERRTGGMNTEAFFGQGTRLTVV.

The chain links TRBV19 to TRBJ1-1, with TRBD1 matching over 7 bases. The CDR3 loop spans 15 amino acids. CDR1 and CDR2 from the germline V gene are LNHDA and SQIVND (reference sequence). V dropped 6 bases and J dropped 3; count of bases not matched to a gene: 10. The chain's CDR3 is CASSRNRGYDTEAFF. CDR3 coding DNA: TGTGCCAGTAGCAGAAACAGGGGTTACGACACTGAAGCTTTCTTT.

V gene TRBV5-6 combines with J gene TRBJ2-1, with a weak D call TRBD2 (5 bases). The germline gives CDR1 SGHDT, CDR2 YYEEEE. Trimming removed 4 bases from V and 10 bases from J, with 15 bases in between. The length of the CDR3 is 13 residues. The CDR3 DNA reads as TGTGCCAGCAGCAAGGAAACAGCGGAAGAGCAGTTCTTC. Translating it yields CASSKETAEEQFF.

V is TRBV6-5 and J is TRBJ2-7; 8 bases are a match to TRBD1. Trimming took 7 bases from V and 0 from J; bases not matched to a gene: 8. In germline, CDR1 is MNHEY, CDR2 SVGAGI. The length of the CDR3 is 15 residues. The CDR3 loop is CASIPDRASSYEQYF. The CDR3 DNA reads TGTGCCAGCATCCCGGACAGGGCAAGCTCCTACGAGCAGTACTTC.

V gene TRBV28 combines with J gene TRBJ2-1; TRBD2 agrees at 10 bases. The CDR3 runs to 16 residues. The ends lost 4 bases at V and 9 bases at J; junction bases unmatched: 12. CDR1 and CDR2 (germline): MDHEN, SYDVKM. The chain's CDR3 is CASSSPSGSAGGEQFF. CDR3 coding DNA: TGTGCCAGCAGTTCCCCTAGCGGGAGCGCTGGGGGTGAGCAGTTCTTC.

The chain combines TRBV27 with TRBJ1-2; D unresolved. The CDR3 runs 12 residues. Per the germline V gene, CDR1 is MNHEY and CDR2 is SMNVEV (reference sequence). The germline V and J ends were trimmed by 7 bases and 2 bases, with 8 bases remaining between them. The DNA for the CDR3 is TGTGCCAGCACATCGGGGAACTATGGCTACACCTTC. Encoded protein: CASTSGNYGYTF.

The chain has TRBV5-5 and TRBJ2-1; 13 nucleotides line up with TRBD2. The ends lost 4 bases at V and 8 bases at J; junction bases unmatched: 6. Germline CDR1 is SGHKS and CDR2 is YYEKEE (reference sequence). This CDR3 is 15 amino acids long. For the CDR3, the DNA is TGTGCCAGCAGCGCGACTAGCGGGAGGTGGTATGAGCAGTTCTTC. Translating gives CASSATSGRWYEQFF.

The chain combines TRBV27 with TRBJ2-7; possibly TRBD1 for D (5 bases). The CDR3 contains 14 residues. Trimming stripped 1 base from V and 0 bases from J, with 7 bases between. Germline assignment: CDR1 MNHEY and CDR2 SMNVEV (reference sequence). CDR3 bases: TGTGCCAGCAGTTTATTGGACACCTCCTACGAGCAGTACTTC. Protein product: CASSLLDTSYEQYF.

The chain recombines TRBV28 with TRBJ1-1; D remains ambiguous. This CDR3 is built from 15 residues. CDR1 MDHEN and CDR2 SYDVKM come from the germline V gene. V lost 6 bases and J lost 2, with 16 bases in between. The CDR3 protein is CASSTRASPNTEAFF. The CDR3 nucleotides read TGTGCCAGCAGCACGAGGGCCTCACCTAACACTGAAGCTTTCTTT.

The chain employs TRBV19 and TRBJ2-1; the match to TRBD1 covers 11 bases. Germline V CDR1 and CDR2: LNHDA, SQIVND (reference sequence). V was clipped by 3 bases and J by 7 bases; unmatched bases: 2. The CDR3 totals 14 residues. The CDR3 is CASSIGTGGNEQFF. The CDR3 coding sequence is TGTGCCAGTAGTATTGGGACAGGGGGGAATGAGCAGTTCTTC.

The rearrangement joins TRBV29-1 to TRBJ1-4; D ambiguous. V shed 2 bases and J shed 8 bases, with 12 bases lying between them. Germline values: CDR1 SQVTM, CDR2 ANQGSEA. The CDR3 spans 13 residues. The CDR3 reads CSVERQSGEKLFF. In nucleotides, the CDR3 is TGCAGCGTTGAAAGGCAATCCGGGGAAAAACTGTTTTTT.

Here the CDR3 DNA reads TGTGCCACCAGCTTAGCGGGAGCCATGACAGATACGCAGTATTTT. This translates into CATSLAGAMTDTQYF. The chain employs TRBV24-1 and TRBJ2-3, with 9 positions matching TRBD2. The CDR3 length is 15 residues. Per germline, CDR1 KGHDR and CDR2 SFDVKD. V lost 7 bases and J lost 3; bases outside the gene matches: 7.

This clone appeared once. This sequence joins TRBV2 and TRBJ1-4; the match to TRBD1 covers 9 bases. The CDR3 has 15 amino acids. Germline V CDR1 and CDR2: SNHLY, FYNNEI. J gave up 5 bases and V 6 bases, and 7 bases lay outside the gene matches. CDR3: CASRADRGGNEKLFF. In DNA, the CDR3 is TGTGCCAGCAGGGCCGACAGGGGGGGGAATGAAAAACTGTTTTTT.

J is TRBJ2-3 and V is TRBV4-3; 8 bases agree with TRBD2. Trimming at V came to 1 base and at J to 0 bases, leaving 9 bases not matched to a gene. CDR1 and CDR2 from the germline V gene are LGHNA and YSLEER. This CDR3 is 18 amino acids long. CDR3 in amino acids: CASSQVLGGRQSTDTQYF. The CDR3 DNA reads as TGCGCCAGCAGCCAAGTTCTGGGCGGGAGGCAGAGCACAGATACGCAGTATTTT.

V and J are TRBV7-8 and TRBJ1-5, with 7 bases identical to TRBD1. CDR3 length: 14 residues. J lost 3 bases, V lost 5 bases, and 4 bases had no gene match. Germline loops: CDR1 SGHVS, CDR2 FQNEAQ. The CDR3 bases are TGTGCCAGCAGCGTCGGGACAGTCAATCAGCCCCAGCATTTT. Encoded protein: CASSVGTVNQPQHF.